Reported below is one T cell receptor beta chain. The CDR3 loop spans 14 amino acids. Germline V lookup: CDR1 SNHLY, CDR2 FYNNEI. Trimming stripped 8 bases from V and 6 bases from J, with 20 bases between. This sample was included in a study of cytomegalovirus exposure and HLA in healthy donors. The PCR made use of 60 Vbeta and 13 Jbeta primers. Assay used: immunoSEQ multiplex PCR; TCRdb lists only in-frame clones, some missing. The sample includes some 220,000 clones, 77% of them seen just once. The rearrangement links TRBV2 to TRBJ2-7, with D maybe TRBD2 (6 bases). Sequenced: PBMCs. The sequence was obtained from a woman aged 55-69 years in good health and CMV-seropositive. The CDR3 protein is CASAGSGTPGEQYF. The CDR3 nucleotides read TGTGCCAGCGCGGGGTCCGGGACGCCAGGCGAGCAGTACTTC.